One and the same sample provided the 15 T cell receptor beta chains below, sequenced in a study of blood T cell repertoires in COVID-19. The protocol was immunoSEQ multiplex PCR, while the TCRdb copy is restricted to in-frame clones and leaves out a portion. This sample yields 75,000 or so clones, of which over 65% are seen a single time; 15% to 20% belongs to the top ten. Sequenced: peripheral blood. Receptors originate from a woman of 80 years or more with acute or convalescent COVID-19.

This clone was seen a single time. This chain connects TRBV19 to TRBJ2-5, with TRBD1 matching over 7 bases. CDR1 and CDR2 from the germline V gene are LNHDA and SQIVND (reference sequence). With 3 bases clipped from V and 5 bases from J, the junction kept 9 bases outside the gene matches. This CDR3 has 15 amino acids. As DNA, the CDR3 is TGTGCCAGTAGTATGTCGCGTACAGGGGAGGAGACCCAGTACTTC. Translation: CASSMSRTGEETQYF.

The V and J genes are TRBV3-1 (or the pseudogene TRBV3-2) and TRBJ1-1; TRBD1 aligns across 7 bases. The J segment lost 4 bases and the V segment lost 6 bases, leaving 2 bases of the junction unmatched. Germline V CDR1 and CDR2: LGHDT, YNNKEL (reference sequence). The CDR3 extends over 12 amino acids. The CDR3 region is CASRQGFTEAFF. CDR3 nucleotides: TGTGCCAGCAGACAGGGGTTCACTGAAGCTTTCTTT.

The V and J genes are TRBV30 and TRBJ1-2, with unresolved D. V shed 7 bases and J shed 6 bases, with 15 bases lying between them. The CDR3 loop spans 12 amino acids. Germline CDR1 reads GTSNPN; CDR2 reads SVGIG (reference sequence). The CDR3: CAFPSRLDGYTF. The CDR3 DNA reads as TGTGCCTTCCCATCGCGACTGGATGGCTACACCTTC.

The CDR3 DNA reads as TGCGCCAGCAGCTTGGCGTTTACAGGGGGCTATGGCTACACCTTC. It is translated as CASSLAFTGGYGYTF. The genes are TRBV5-1 and TRBJ1-2; 8 positions match TRBD1. Germline trimming cut 0 bases from V and 4 bases from J; bases unmatched to any gene: 5. The CDR3 is made up of 15 amino acids. The germline V gene encodes CDR1 SGHRS and CDR2 YFSETQ.

This clone was seen just once. The chain couples TRBV5-1 to TRBJ2-1, with 10 bases lining up with TRBD2. CDR3 length equals 17 residues. Trimming removed 4 bases from V and 5 bases from J; junction bases left unmatched: 12. Germline CDR1 and CDR2: SGHRS and YFSETQ. Here the CDR3 DNA reads TGCGCCAGCAGCGGTGGGGGGCTAGCGGGAGAGCACAATGAGCAGTTCTTC. Translated: CASSGGGLAGEHNEQFF.

This sequence joins TRBV5-5 and TRBJ2-5; the D gene is possibly TRBD1 (6 bases). Trimming pared 0 bases from V and 5 bases from J, leaving 14 bases between. Germline V gene sequence: CDR1 SGHKS, CDR2 YYEKEE (reference sequence). This CDR3 spans 15 amino acids. CDR3 region: CASSLGQVGAETQYF. The CDR3 DNA reads as TGTGCCAGCAGCTTGGGACAGGTGGGGGCGGAGACCCAGTACTTC.

The chain combines TRBV5-1 with TRBJ2-7; 14 nucleotides align to TRBD2. Germline values: CDR1 SGHRS, CDR2 YFSETQ. CDR3 size: 18 residues. The V segment lost 3 bases and the J segment 4 bases; nucleotides outside the gene matches: 12. CDR3 sequence reads: CASSSSGTSGRSPYEQYF. The DNA for the CDR3 is TGCGCCAGCAGCTCCTCCGGGACTAGCGGGAGATCTCCTTACGAGCAGTACTTC. Full variable domain (missing parts from reference TRBV5-1 and TRBJ2-7): KAGVTQTPRYLIKTRGQQVTLSCSPISGHRSVSWYQQTPGQGLQFLFEYFSETQRNKGNFPGRFSGRQFSNSRSEMNVSTLELGDSALYLCASSSSGTSGRSPYEQYFGPGTRLTVT.

This clone was detected only once. Other DNA sequences of this sample code for an identical CDR3. The chain employs TRBV7-9 and TRBJ2-1; TRBD2 matches at 9 bases. Germline-derived CDR1 and CDR2 are SEHNR and FQNEAQ (reference sequence). With 3 bases clipped from V and 7 bases from J, the junction kept 7 bases outside the gene matches. CDR3 length: 15 residues. The CDR3 DNA reads as TGTGCCAGCAGCTTTGAGGCGGGAGGGCCTAATGAGCAGTTCTTC. As protein: CASSFEAGGPNEQFF. Filled out from reference TRBV7-9 and TRBJ2-1, the complete variable domain reads DTGVSQNPRHKITKRGQNVTFRCDPISEHNRLYWYRQTLGQGPEFLTYFQNEAQLEKSRLLSDRFSAERPKGSFSTLEIQRTEQGDSAMYLCASSFEAGGPNEQFFGPGTRLTVL.

This clone is a singleton in its sample. The chain joins TRBV19 to TRBJ1-3; possible D gene TRBD1, 6 bases. The V end was cut by 3 bases, the J end by 1 base, with 10 bases between. This CDR3 is 15 amino acids long. The germline V gene encodes CDR1 LNHDA and CDR2 SQIVND (reference sequence). The CDR3 sequence is CASSILGASGNTIYF. The CDR3 nucleotides are TGTGCCAGTAGTATTTTGGGGGCGTCTGGAAACACCATATATTTT.

This clone was observed a handful of times. The rearrangement links TRBV20-1 to TRBJ2-7, with 7 bases that match TRBD1. Per the germline V gene, CDR1 is DFQATT and CDR2 is SNEGSKA (reference sequence). V dropped 3 bases and J dropped 6; count of bases not matched to a gene: 11. This CDR3 spans 14 amino acids. CDR3 region: CSASVRGFASEQYF. CDR3 nucleotides: TGCAGTGCTAGTGTCAGGGGGTTCGCTTCCGAGCAGTACTTC.

The chain couples TRBV7-8 to TRBJ2-7, with D perhaps matching TRBD2 (5 bases). The V and J ends lost 0 bases and 2 bases respectively, with 5 bases between them. This CDR3 comprises 13 residues. Germline loops: CDR1 SGHVS, CDR2 FQNEAQ. CDR3 in amino acids: CASSLAGAYEQYF. The CDR3 DNA follows: TGTGCCAGCAGCTTAGCGGGAGCCTACGAGCAGTACTTC.

This clone was counted once. This chain joins TRBV6-5 and TRBJ2-2; 8 nucleotides align to TRBD1. CDR1 is MNHEY and CDR2 is SVGAGI in the germline V gene. V lost 5 bases, J lost 4 bases, and 3 bases stayed unmatched. The CDR3 runs 14 residues. The CDR3 DNA sequence: TGTGCCAGCAGTAGGGACAGGCCCACCGGGGAGCTGTTTTTT. This gives the protein CASSRDRPTGELFF.

This clone was seen just once. The V call is TRBV27, the J call TRBJ1-2, with D unresolved. Germline CDR1 reads MNHEY; CDR2 reads SMNVEV (reference sequence). This CDR3 has 15 residues. Deletions cut 3 bases from V and 0 bases from J, with 11 bases between. CDR3: CASSFSRDPNYGYTF. The CDR3 DNA reads as TGTGCCAGCAGTTTCTCTCGGGATCCTAACTATGGCTACACCTTC.

The rearrangement joins TRBV7-3 to TRBJ2-1; 8 bases agree with TRBD1. V shed 4 bases, J shed 1 base, and the junction held 3 bases outside the gene matches. CDR3 length: 15 residues. Looked up from germline, CDR1 is SGHTA and CDR2 is FQGTGA. Here the CDR3 DNA reads TGTGCCAGCAGCTCGGACAGGGCTTCCTACAATGAGCAGTTCTTC. Translating gives CASSSDRASYNEQFF. The full variable domain, its missing parts supplied by reference TRBV7-3 and TRBJ2-1, is GAGVSQTPSNKVTEKGKYVELRCDPISGHTALYWYRQSLGQGPEFLIYFQGTGAADDSGLPNDRFFAVRPEGSVSTLKIQRTERGDSAVYLCASSSDRASYNEQFFGPGTRLTVL.

The rearrangement joins TRBV6-5 to TRBJ2-7; no firm D call. Trimming stripped 7 bases from V and 6 bases from J, with 19 bases between. The germline gives CDR1 MNHEY, CDR2 SVGAGI. This CDR3 comprises 14 residues. For the CDR3, the DNA is TGTGCCAGCACCCCAGTTCCGGTAACGGGCGAGCAGTACTTC. As protein: CASTPVPVTGEQYF.